One and the same sample provided the 10 T cell receptor beta chains below, sequenced in a study of blood T cell repertoires in COVID-19. Method: immunoSEQ multiplex PCR; TCRdb's copy keeps in-frame clones and lacks some. The sample holds a few hundred thousand clones, roughly 84% seen once. Sequencing was done on a sample of peripheral blood. The source of these receptors is a woman aged 40 to 49 who had recovered from COVID-19.

The chain couples TRBV7-2 to TRBJ2-5; unclear D gene. V gave up 5 bases and J gave up 0 bases, with 13 bases separating them. Germline CDR1 SGHTA, CDR2 FQGNSA. The CDR3 runs 15 residues. The CDR3 DNA reads TGTGCCAGCAGCCCAAGTTCGCGCCACCAAGAGACCCAGTACTTC. Its protein product is CASSPSSRHQETQYF.

The rearrangement links TRBV3-1 (or the pseudogene TRBV3-2) to TRBJ1-5; no reliable D call. Trimming cost V 1 base and J 4 bases, with 8 bases left between them. CDR1 is LGHDT, CDR2 YNNKEL, per germline (reference sequence). The CDR3 totals 14 residues. This chain's CDR3 is CASSQVGLNQPQHF. For the CDR3, the DNA is TGTGCCAGCAGCCAAGTCGGACTGAATCAGCCCCAGCATTTT.

This sequence joins TRBV7-3 and TRBJ1-1, with 8 bases matching TRBD1. With 4 bases clipped from V and 4 bases from J, the junction kept 5 bases outside the gene matches. The CDR3 spans 14 residues. Per germline, CDR1 SGHTA and CDR2 FQGTGA. The CDR3 loop is CASSSQGAGTEAFF. The CDR3 bases are TGTGCCAGCAGCTCTCAGGGGGCAGGCACTGAAGCTTTCTTT.

The chain has TRBV18 and TRBJ1-1; D might be TRBD1 (6 bases). V was clipped by 2 bases and J by 5 bases, with 12 bases between them. Germline V gene data show CDR1 as KGHSH and CDR2 as LQKENI. This CDR3 has 14 residues. The CDR3 nucleotides read TGTGCCAGCTCACCAGCTAGGGGGATAACTGAAGCTTTCTTT. Protein product: CASSPARGITEAFF.

This chain uses TRBV15 with TRBJ1-1; tentatively, D is TRBD1 (5 bases). Trimming removed 4 bases at V and 6 bases at J, with 12 bases between. The CDR3 spans 13 residues. Looked up from germline, CDR1 is LNHNV and CDR2 is YYDKDF (reference sequence). CDR3 nucleotide sequence: TGTGCCACCAGCATGGGGGGAAGTCCTGAAGCTTTCTTT. Amino acids: CATSMGGSPEAFF.

A few counts support this clone. V usage is TRBV11-1 and J usage is TRBJ2-1; D may be TRBD1 (6 bases). The CDR3 has 16 residues. The ends were cut back, 5 bases at V and 5 bases at J, with 19 bases in the middle. From germline, CDR1 is SGHAT and CDR2 FQDESV (reference sequence). The CDR3 loop is CASSQIGGALHNEQFF. CDR3 in DNA: TGTGCCAGCAGCCAGATTGGGGGCGCGCTTCACAATGAGCAGTTCTTC. Drawing the rest from reference TRBV11-1 and TRBJ2-1, the complete variable domain is EAEVAQSPRYKITEKSQAVAFWCDPISGHATLYWYRQILGQGPELLVQFQDESVVDDSQLPKDRFSAERLKGVDSTLKIQPAELGDSAMYLCASSQIGGALHNEQFFGPGTRLTVL.

The chain links TRBV19 to TRBJ1-5; TRBD1 agrees at 7 bases. Unmatched junction bases numbered 9, after V lost 6 bases and J lost 4 bases. The CDR3 has 15 residues. Germline CDR1 is LNHDA and CDR2 is SQIVND (reference sequence). The CDR3 reads CASSPPQGVNQPQHF. CDR3 bases: TGTGCCAGTAGCCCCCCGCAGGGGGTGAATCAGCCCCAGCATTTT.

The V gene is TRBV5-1, the J gene TRBJ2-5; weak D call: TRBD1 (5 bases). CDR1 and CDR2 (germline): SGHRS, YFSETQ. The CDR3 length is 14 residues. Between the trimmed V and J ends, which lost 0 bases and 4 bases, there was a span of 10 bases. CDR3 protein: CASSLAGHGETQYF. In nucleotides, the CDR3 is TGCGCCAGCAGCTTGGCCGGACACGGAGAGACCCAGTACTTC.

Only one count was recorded for this clone. This chain joins TRBV11-2 and TRBJ2-5; perhaps TRBD2 as D (5 bases). With 4 bases removed from V and 5 bases from J, the gap between germline ends came to 17 bases. The length of the CDR3 is 15 residues. Germline V CDR1 and CDR2: SGHAT, FQNNGV. The CDR3 protein is CASSSWLGSAETQYF. The DNA for the CDR3 is TGTGCCAGCAGCTCTTGGCTAGGGAGTGCGGAGACCCAGTACTTC.

The CDR3 protein is CATSEPGLAGADTQYF. The CDR3 nucleotides are TGTGCCACCAGTGAGCCCGGACTAGCGGGAGCAGATACGCAGTATTTT. The chain has TRBV24-1 and TRBJ2-3, with 13 bases matching TRBD2. This CDR3 comprises 16 residues. V shed 4 bases, J shed 4 bases, and the junction held 4 bases outside the gene matches. Germline lookup yields CDR1 KGHDR and CDR2 SFDVKD.